These 5 T cell receptor beta chains share one sample of origin, sequenced in a study of blood T cell repertoires in COVID-19. Profiled with immunoSEQ multiplex PCR; TCRdb holds only in-frame clones, not every one. The table includes around 370,000 clones, 88% detected once. Material: PBMCs or T cells enriched from blood (not recorded which). The receptors come from a woman between 18 and 29 years old who had recovered from COVID-19.

The V call is TRBV2, the J call TRBJ2-7, with 7 bases lining up with TRBD1. Germline V lookup: CDR1 SNHLY, CDR2 FYNNEI. J lost 3 bases, V lost 4 bases, and 12 bases had no gene match. This CDR3 contains 16 residues. CDR3 DNA: TGTGCCAGCAGTGCCACGCCGGGACAGATTAACTACGAGCAGTACTTC. It yields the protein CASSATPGQINYEQYF.

The V gene is TRBV5-4, the J gene TRBJ2-1; 7 nucleotides line up with TRBD2. The CDR3 covers 12 residues. V dropped 3 bases and J dropped 9; count of bases not matched to a gene: 3. Germline V gene lookup returns CDR1 SGHNT and CDR2 YYREEE (reference sequence). The CDR3 loop reads CASSSGGSEQFF. The DNA for the CDR3 is TGTGCCAGCAGCTCCGGCGGGAGTGAGCAGTTCTTC.

The chain couples TRBV5-1 to TRBJ1-1; a possible D gene is TRBD1 (5 bases). V gave up 4 bases and J gave up 5 bases, with 21 bases separating them. The CDR3 has 16 amino acids. The germline V gene encodes CDR1 SGHRS and CDR2 YFSETQ. The CDR3 sequence is CASSLGEVWVRTEAFF. In nucleotides, the CDR3 is TGCGCCAGCAGCCTGGGGGAGGTCTGGGTGAGGACTGAAGCTTTCTTT.

The V gene is TRBV13, the J gene TRBJ2-2; 8 nucleotides line up with TRBD2. The CDR3 runs 16 residues. V shed 1 base and J 6 bases; nucleotides not matched to a gene: 7. Germline V gene data show CDR1 as PRHDT and CDR2 as FYEKMQ (reference sequence). CDR3 sequence reads: CASSLEVRGAAGELFF. DNA of the CDR3: TGTGCCAGCAGCTTAGAAGTGCGGGGGGCCGCCGGGGAGCTGTTTTTT. Supplemented by reference TRBV13 and TRBJ2-2, the full variable domain reads AAGVIQSPRHLIKEKRETATLKCYPIPRHDTVYWYQQGPGQDPQFLISFYEKMQSDKGSIPDRFSAQQFSDYHSELNMSSLELGDSALYFCASSLEVRGAAGELFFGEGSRLTVL.

This clone was recorded once. The chain carries TRBV10-3 and TRBJ2-2; 11 bases agree with TRBD1. After removal of 6 bases from V and 2 bases from J, the junction contained 5 bases not matched to a gene. The CDR3 runs to 16 residues. CDR1 is ENHRY and CDR2 is SYGVKD in the germline V gene. CDR3 bases: TGTGCCATCAGACCCGGGACAGGGGGAAACACCGGGGAGCTGTTTTTT. This gives the protein CAIRPGTGGNTGELFF.